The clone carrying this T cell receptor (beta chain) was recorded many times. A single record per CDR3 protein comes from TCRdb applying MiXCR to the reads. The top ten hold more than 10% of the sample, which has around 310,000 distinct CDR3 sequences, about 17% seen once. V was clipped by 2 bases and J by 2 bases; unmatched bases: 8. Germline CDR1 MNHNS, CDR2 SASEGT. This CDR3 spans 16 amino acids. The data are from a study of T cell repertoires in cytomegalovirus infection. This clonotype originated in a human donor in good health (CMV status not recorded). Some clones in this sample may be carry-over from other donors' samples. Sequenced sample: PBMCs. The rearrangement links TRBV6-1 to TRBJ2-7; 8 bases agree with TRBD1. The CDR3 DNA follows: TGTGCCAGCAGTGAAAACGGACAGGGATTTACCTACGAGCAGTACTTC. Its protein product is CASSENGQGFTYEQYF.